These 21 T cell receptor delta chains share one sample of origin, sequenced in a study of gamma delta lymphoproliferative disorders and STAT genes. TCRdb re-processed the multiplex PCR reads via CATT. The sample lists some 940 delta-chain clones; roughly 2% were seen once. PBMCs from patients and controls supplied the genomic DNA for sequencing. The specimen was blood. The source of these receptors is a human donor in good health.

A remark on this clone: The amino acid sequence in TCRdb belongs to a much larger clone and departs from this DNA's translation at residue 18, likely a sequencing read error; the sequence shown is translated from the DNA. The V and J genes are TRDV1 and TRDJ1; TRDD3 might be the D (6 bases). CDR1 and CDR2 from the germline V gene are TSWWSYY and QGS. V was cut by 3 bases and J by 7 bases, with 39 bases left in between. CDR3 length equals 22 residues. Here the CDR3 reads CALGEASHEFKPWNLGSGKLIF. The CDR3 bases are TGTGCTCTTGGGGAGGCATCACACGAGTTTAAACCTTGGAATCTGGGGAGCGGTAAACTCATCTTT.

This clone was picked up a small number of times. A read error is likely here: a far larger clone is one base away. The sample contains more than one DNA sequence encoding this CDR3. CDR3 sequence: CACDTVTGGRMYTDKLIF. CDR3 in DNA: TGTGCTTGTGACACCGTAACTGGGGGACGGATGTACACCGATAAACTCATCTTT. The rearrangement joins TRDV2 to TRDJ1; TRDD3 matches at 9 bases. Germline V gene sequence: CDR1 GEAIGNYY, CDR2 EKD. This CDR3 is built from 18 residues.

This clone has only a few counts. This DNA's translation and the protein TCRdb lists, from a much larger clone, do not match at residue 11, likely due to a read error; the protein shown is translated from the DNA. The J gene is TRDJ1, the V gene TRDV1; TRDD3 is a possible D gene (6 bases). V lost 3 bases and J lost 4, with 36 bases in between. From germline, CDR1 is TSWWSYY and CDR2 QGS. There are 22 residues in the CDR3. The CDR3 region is CALGEASHEFEPWNLGSDKLIF. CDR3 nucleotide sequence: TGTGCTCTTGGGGAGGCATCACACGAGTTTGAACCTTGGAATCTGGGGAGCGATAAACTCATCTTT.

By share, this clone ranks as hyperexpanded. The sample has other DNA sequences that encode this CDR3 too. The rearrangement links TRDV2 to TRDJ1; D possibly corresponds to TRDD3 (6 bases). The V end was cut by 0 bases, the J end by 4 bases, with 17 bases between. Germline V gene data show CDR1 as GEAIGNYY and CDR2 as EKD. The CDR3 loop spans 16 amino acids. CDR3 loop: CACDTVGGGASDKLIF. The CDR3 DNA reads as TGTGCCTGTGACACCGTCGGTGGGGGGGCCAGCGATAAACTCATCTTT.

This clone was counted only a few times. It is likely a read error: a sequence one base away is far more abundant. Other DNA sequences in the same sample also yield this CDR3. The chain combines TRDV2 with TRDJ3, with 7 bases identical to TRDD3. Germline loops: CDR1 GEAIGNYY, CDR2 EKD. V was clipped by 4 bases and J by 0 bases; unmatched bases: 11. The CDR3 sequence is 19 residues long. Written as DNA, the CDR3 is TGTGCCTGTGATACCGCGCTGGGGGTAGGCTCCTGGGACACCCGACAGATGTTTTTC. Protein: CACDTALGVGSWDTRQMFF.

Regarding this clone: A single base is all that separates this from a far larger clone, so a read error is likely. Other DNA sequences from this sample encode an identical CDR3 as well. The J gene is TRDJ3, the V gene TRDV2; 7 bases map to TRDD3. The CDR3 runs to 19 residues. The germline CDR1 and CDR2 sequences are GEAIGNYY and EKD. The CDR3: CACDTALGVGSWDTRQMFF. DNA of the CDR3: TGTGCCTGTGACACCGCGCTGGGGGTAGGCTCCTGGGACACCCGGCAGATGTTTTTC.

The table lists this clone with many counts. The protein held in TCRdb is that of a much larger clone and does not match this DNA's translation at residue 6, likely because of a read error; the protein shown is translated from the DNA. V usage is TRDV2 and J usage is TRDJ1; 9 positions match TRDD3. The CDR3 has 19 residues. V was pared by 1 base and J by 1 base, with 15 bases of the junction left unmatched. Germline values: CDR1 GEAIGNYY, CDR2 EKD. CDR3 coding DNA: TGTGCCTGTGACACGGCTATTCCGTCTACTGGGGGAGGCACCGATAAACTCATCTTT. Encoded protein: CACDTAIPSTGGGTDKLIF.

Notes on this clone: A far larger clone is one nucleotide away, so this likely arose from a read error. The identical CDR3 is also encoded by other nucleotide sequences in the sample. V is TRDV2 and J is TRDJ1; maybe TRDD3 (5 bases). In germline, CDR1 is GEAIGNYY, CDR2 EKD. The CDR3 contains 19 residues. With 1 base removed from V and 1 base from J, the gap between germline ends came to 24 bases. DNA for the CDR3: TGTGCCTGTGACACGGTTATTCCGTCTACTGGTGGAGGCACCGATAAACTCATCTTT. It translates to CACDTVIPSTGGGTDKLIF.

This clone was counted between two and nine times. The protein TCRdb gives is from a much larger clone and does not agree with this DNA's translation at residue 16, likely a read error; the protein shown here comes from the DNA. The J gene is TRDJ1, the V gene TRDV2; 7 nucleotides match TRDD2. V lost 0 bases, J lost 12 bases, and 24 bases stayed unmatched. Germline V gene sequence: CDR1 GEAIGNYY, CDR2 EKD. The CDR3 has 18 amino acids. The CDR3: CACDTVSYGASTPEGVIF. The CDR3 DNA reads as TGTGCCTGTGACACCGTTTCCTACGGTGCATCAACCCCCGAGGGAGTCATCTTT.

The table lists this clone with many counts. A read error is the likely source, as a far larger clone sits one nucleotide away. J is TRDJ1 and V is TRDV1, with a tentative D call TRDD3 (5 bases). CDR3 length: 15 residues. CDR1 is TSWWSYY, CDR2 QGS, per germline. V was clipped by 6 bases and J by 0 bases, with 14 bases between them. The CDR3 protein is CALGGPGGNTDKLIF. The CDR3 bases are TGTGCTCTTGGTGGCCCCGGGGGTAACACCGATAAACTCATCTTT.

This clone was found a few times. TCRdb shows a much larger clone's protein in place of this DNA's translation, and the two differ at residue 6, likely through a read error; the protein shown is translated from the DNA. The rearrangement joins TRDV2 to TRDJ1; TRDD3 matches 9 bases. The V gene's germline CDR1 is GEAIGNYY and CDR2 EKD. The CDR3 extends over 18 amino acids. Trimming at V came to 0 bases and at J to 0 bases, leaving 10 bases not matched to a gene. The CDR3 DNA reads TGTGCCTGTGACACCGCAACTGGGGGACGGATGTACACCGATAAACTCATCTTT. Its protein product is CACDTATGGRMYTDKLIF.

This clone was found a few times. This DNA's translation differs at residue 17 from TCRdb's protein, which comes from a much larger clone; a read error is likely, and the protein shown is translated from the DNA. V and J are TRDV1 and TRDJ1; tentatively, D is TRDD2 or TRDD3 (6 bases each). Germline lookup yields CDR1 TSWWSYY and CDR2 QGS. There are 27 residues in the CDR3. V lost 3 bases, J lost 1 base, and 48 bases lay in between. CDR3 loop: CALGDPGLPPRILITGRLKGGTDKLIF. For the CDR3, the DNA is TGTGCTCTTGGGGACCCGGGACTTCCTCCCAGAATCCTAATTACTGGGAGACTCAAAGGGGGCACCGATAAACTCATCTTT.

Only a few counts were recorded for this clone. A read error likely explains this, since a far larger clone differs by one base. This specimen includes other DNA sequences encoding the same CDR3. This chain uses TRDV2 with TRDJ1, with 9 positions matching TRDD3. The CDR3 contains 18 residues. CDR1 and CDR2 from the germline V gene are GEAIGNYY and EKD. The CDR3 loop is CACDTVTGGRMYTDKLIF. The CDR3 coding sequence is TGTGCCTGTGACACCGTAACTGGGGGACGGATGTACACTGATAAACTCATCTTT.

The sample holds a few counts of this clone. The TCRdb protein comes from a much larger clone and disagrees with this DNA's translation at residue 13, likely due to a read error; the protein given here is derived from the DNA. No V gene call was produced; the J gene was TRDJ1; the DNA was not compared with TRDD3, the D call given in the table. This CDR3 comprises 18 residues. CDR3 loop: CACDTVRGIPASIDKLIF. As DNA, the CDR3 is TGTGCCTGTGACACCGTACGGGGGATACCCGCCAGCATCGATAAACTCATCTTT.

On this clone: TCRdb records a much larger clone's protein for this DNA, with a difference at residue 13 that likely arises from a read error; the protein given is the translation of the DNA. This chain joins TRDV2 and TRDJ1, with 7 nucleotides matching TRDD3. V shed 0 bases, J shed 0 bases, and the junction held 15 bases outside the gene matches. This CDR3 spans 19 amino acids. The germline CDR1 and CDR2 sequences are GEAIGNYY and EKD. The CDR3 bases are TGTGCCTGTGACACCGTCCGAGTTGGGGGACTTTTTAACACCGATAAACTCATCTTT. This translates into CACDTVRVGGLFNTDKLIF.

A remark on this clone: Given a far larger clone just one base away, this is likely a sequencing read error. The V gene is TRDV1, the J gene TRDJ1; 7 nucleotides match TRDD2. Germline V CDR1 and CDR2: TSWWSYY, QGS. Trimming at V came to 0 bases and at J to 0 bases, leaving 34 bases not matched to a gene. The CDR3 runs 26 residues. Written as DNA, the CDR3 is TGTGCTCTTGGGGAACTCAACCTATTCCTACTCCGGGGGCCCGGGTCGGGGAACGGGTACACCGATAAACTCATCTTT. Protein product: CALGELNLFLLRGPGSGNGYTDKLIF.

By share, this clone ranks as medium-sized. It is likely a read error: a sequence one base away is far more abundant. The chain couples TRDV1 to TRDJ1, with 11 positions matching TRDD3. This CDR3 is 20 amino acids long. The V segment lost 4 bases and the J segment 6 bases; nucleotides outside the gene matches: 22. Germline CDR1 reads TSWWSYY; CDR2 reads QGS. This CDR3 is CALGGPSGETYWGIEHKLIF. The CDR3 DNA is TGTGCTCTTGGGGGCCCTTCTGGGGAGACCTACTGGGGGATAGAGCATAAACTCATCTTT.

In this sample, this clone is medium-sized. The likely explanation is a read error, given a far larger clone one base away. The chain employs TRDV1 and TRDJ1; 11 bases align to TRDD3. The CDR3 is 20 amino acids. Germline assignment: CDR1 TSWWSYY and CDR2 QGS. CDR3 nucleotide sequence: TGTGCTCTTGGGGACCCTTCTGGGGAGACCTACTGGGGGATAGAGCATAAACCCATCTTT. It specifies CALGDPSGETYWGIEHKPIF.

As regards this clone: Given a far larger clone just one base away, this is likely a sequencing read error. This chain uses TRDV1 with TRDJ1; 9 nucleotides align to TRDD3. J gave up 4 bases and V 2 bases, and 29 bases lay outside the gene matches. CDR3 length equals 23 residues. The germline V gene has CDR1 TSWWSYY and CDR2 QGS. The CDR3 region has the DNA TGTGCTCTTGGGGAAATTGGGGGTGTCCTAATTAAGCTGGGGGATGGGGACATCGATAAACTCATCTTT. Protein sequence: CALGEIGGVLIKLGDGDIDKLIF.

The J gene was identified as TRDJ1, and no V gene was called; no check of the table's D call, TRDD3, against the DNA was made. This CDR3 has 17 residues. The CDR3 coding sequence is TGTGCCTGTGGGTTACTTCTTACTGGGGGAGGCACCGATAAACTCATCTTT. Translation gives CACGLLLTGGGTDKLIF.

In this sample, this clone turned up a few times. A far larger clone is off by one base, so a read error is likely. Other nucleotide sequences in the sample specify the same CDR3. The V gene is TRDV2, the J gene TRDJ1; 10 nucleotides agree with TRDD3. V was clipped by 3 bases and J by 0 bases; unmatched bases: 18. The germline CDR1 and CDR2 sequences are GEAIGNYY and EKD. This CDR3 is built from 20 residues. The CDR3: CACDLVRGDTNGGDTDKLIF. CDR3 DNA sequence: TGTGCCTGTGACCTGGTACGGGGGGATACGAATGGGGGAGACACCGATAAACTCATCTTT.